This T cell receptor (beta chain) is from a study of CD8 T cells in ankylosing spondylitis. Findings of the study overall: There were earlier reports of some motif variants in reactive arthritis synovial fluid and blood. Among TCR beta sequences, a motif of roughly 8 highly homologous variants appeared characteristic of ankylosing spondylitis blood.

In regard to this clonotype: The antigen remains unidentified.

5'-RACE, quantitative and with molecular barcodes, yielded the TCR beta libraries. TCRdb analysed the 5' RACE reads with MiXCR anew, one entry per CDR3 protein. The data contain a few hundred thousand distinct CDR3 sequences, 15% to 20% of them singletons. The specimen sequenced was blood, either unsorted or a sorted T cell fraction (not recorded which). The source of this sequence is a male donor with ankylosing spondylitis.

The CDR3 DNA is TGCAGTGCTACCCTGGATAGCGCTTACAATGAGCAGTTCTTC. Translating it yields CSATLDSAYNEQFF. The rearrangement uses TRBV20-1 and TRBJ2-1; D is possibly TRBD2 (5 bases). This CDR3 has 14 amino acids. In germline, CDR1 is DFQATT, CDR2 SNEGSKA (reference sequence). V was trimmed by 4 bases and J by 4 bases, leaving 14 bases between them.